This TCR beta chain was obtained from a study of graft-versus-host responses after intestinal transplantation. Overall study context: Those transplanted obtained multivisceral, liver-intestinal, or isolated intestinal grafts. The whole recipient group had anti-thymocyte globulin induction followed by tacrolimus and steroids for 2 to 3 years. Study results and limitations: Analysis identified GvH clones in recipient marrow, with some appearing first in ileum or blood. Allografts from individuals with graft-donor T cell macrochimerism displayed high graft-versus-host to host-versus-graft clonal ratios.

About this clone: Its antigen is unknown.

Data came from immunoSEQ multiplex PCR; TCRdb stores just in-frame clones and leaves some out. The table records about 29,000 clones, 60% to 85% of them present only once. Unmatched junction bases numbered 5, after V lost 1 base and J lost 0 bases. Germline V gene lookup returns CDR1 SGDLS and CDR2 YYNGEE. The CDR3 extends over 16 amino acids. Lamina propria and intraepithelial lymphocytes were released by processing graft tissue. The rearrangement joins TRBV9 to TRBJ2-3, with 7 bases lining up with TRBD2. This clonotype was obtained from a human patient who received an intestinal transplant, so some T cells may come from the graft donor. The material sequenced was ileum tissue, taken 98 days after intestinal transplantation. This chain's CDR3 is CASSVSSGTSTDTQYF. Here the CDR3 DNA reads TGTGCCAGCAGCGTAAGCAGCGGGACTAGCACAGATACGCAGTATTTT. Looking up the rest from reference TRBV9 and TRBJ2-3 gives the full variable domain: DSGVTQTPKHLITATGQRVTLRCSPRSGDLSVYWYQQSLDQGLQFLIQYYNGEERAKGNILERFSAQQFPDLHSELNLSSLELGDSALYFCASSVSSGTSTDTQYFGPGTRLTVL.